One and the same sample provided the 20 T cell receptor beta chains below, sequenced in a study of blood T cell repertoires in COVID-19. Sequencing used immunoSEQ multiplex PCR; TCRdb keeps in-frame clones, though not all of them. The data contain under 350,000 clones, just under 90% of them singletons. The sequenced sample consisted of peripheral blood. The receptors were sampled from a woman between 25 and 40 years old with COVID-19, enrolled during active disease.

The chain joins TRBV12-3 or TRBV12-4 to TRBJ1-1; TRBD1 matches at 7 bases. The junction had 3 bases not matched to a gene; V was cut back by 5 bases and J by 3 bases. The CDR3 spans 13 residues. CDR3 coding DNA: TGTGCCAGCAGTCAACAGGGGCACACTGAAGCTTTCTTT. It specifies CASSQQGHTEAFF.

V gene TRBV19 combines with J gene TRBJ1-5; 8 bases fit TRBD1. The length of the CDR3 is 17 residues. Germline V CDR1 and CDR2: LNHDA, SQIVND (reference sequence). The V gene end was trimmed by 7 bases and the J gene end by 0 bases; junction bases not matched to a gene: 11. The DNA for the CDR3 is TGTGCCAGTAATCCTATGGACAGGGTATATAGCAATCAGCCCCAGCATTTT. Translating it yields CASNPMDRVYSNQPQHF.

The V and J genes are TRBV4-1 and TRBJ1-3; D is ambiguous. The V end lost 4 bases, the J end lost 4 bases, and 11 bases lay between the germline ends. This CDR3 comprises 14 residues. CDR1 is MGHRA, CDR2 YSYEKL, per germline. CDR3 bases: TGCGCCAGCAGCCGTCAGTGGCGGGGAAACACCATATATTTT. It codes for CASSRQWRGNTIYF.

The chain carries TRBV11-3 and TRBJ2-3; maybe TRBD2 (5 bases). With 5 bases removed from V and 0 bases from J, the gap between germline ends came to 12 bases. The germline V gene encodes CDR1 SGHNT and CDR2 YENEEA. This CDR3 is built from 15 residues. In DNA, the CDR3 is TGTGCCAGCAGCATAGGACTTTGGAGCACAGATACGCAGTATTTT. It is translated as CASSIGLWSTDTQYF.

The V gene is TRBV18, the J gene TRBJ1-1; perhaps TRBD1 as D (5 bases). Germline-derived CDR1 and CDR2 are KGHSH and LQKENI. The CDR3 length is 14 residues. Trimming shortened V by 4 bases and J by 11 bases, and 20 bases separated the two germline ends. The CDR3 here is CASSLDSDGRGAFF. DNA for the CDR3: TGTGCCAGCTCACTAGACTCCGATGGGCGGGGCGCTTTCTTT. The entire variable domain, with the rest obtained from reference TRBV18 and TRBJ1-1, is as follows: NAGVMQNPRHLVRRRGQEARLRCSPMKGHSHVYWYRQLPEEGLKFMVYLQKENIIDESGMPKERFSAEFPKEGPSILRIQQVVRGDSAAYFCASSLDSDGRGAFFGQGTRLTVV.

The J gene is TRBJ1-2, the V gene TRBV28; D ambiguous. The CDR3 is 12 amino acids. V was pared by 2 bases and J by 8 bases, with 9 bases between. The germline gives CDR1 MDHEN, CDR2 SYDVKM. As DNA, the CDR3 is TGTGCCAGCAGTTTAGTCGCGGGGGGCTACACCTTC. The encoded protein is CASSLVAGGYTF.

The chain uses TRBV6-5 and TRBJ2-1, with a possible D match to TRBD2 (5 bases). Germline V gives CDR1 MNHEY, CDR2 SVGAGI. V was pared by 6 bases and J by 10 bases, with 10 bases between. The CDR3 covers 11 residues. The CDR3 DNA reads TGTGCCAGCAGATGGGGAGCGGAGCAGTTCTTC. Translation gives CASRWGAEQFF.

This chain connects TRBV5-1 to TRBJ2-7; 10 nucleotides agree with TRBD1. Trimming cost V 4 bases and J 6 bases; bases outside gene matches: 7. The length of the CDR3 is 14 residues. Germline values: CDR1 SGHRS, CDR2 YFSETQ. The CDR3 here is CASSGTGDPSEQYF. For the CDR3, the DNA is TGCGCCAGCAGCGGGACAGGGGACCCCTCCGAGCAGTACTTC. Variable domain in full (rest from reference TRBV5-1 and TRBJ2-7): KAGVTQTPRYLIKTRGQQVTLSCSPISGHRSVSWYQQTPGQGLQFLFEYFSETQRNKGNFPGRFSGRQFSNSRSEMNVSTLELGDSALYLCASSGTGDPSEQYFGPGTRLTVT.

This chain connects TRBV28 to TRBJ1-1; D gene unclear. From germline, CDR1 is MDHEN and CDR2 SYDVKM. The CDR3 sequence is 15 residues long. The V and J ends lost 3 bases and 6 bases respectively, with 17 bases between them. CDR3 protein: CASSLPRSGGSEAFF. CDR3 coding DNA: TGTGCCAGCAGTTTGCCCCGGTCGGGAGGGTCTGAAGCTTTCTTT. The full variable domain, in which reference TRBV28 and TRBJ1-1 provide the parts outside the CDR3, is DVKVTQSSRYLVKRTGEKVFLECVQDMDHENMFWYRQDPGLGLRLIYFSYDVKMKEKGDIPEGYSVSREKKERFSLILESASTNQTSMYLCASSLPRSGGSEAFFGQGTRLTVV.

The chain combines TRBV7-2 with TRBJ2-2, with TRBD2 matching 10 bases. V was clipped by 1 base and J by 0 bases; unmatched bases: 5. The CDR3 runs to 18 residues. The V gene's germline CDR1 is SGHTA and CDR2 FQGNSA. The CDR3 DNA reads TGTGCCAGCAGCTTAGGACTAGCGGGCAGAACGAACACCGGGGAGCTGTTTTTT. This sequence encodes CASSLGLAGRTNTGELFF.

V and J are TRBV28 and TRBJ1-4; D gene unclear. CDR1 and CDR2 (germline): MDHEN, SYDVKM. V lost 3 bases, J lost 4 bases, and 9 bases lay in between. CDR3 length equals 14 residues. This CDR3 is CASSFRLLNEKLFF. The CDR3, as DNA: TGTGCCAGCAGTTTCCGGTTGCTTAATGAAAAACTGTTTTTT.

The rearrangement uses TRBV18 and TRBJ1-5; D unresolved. CDR3 length: 15 amino acids. V lost 2 bases and J lost 5, with 13 bases in between. Germline values: CDR1 KGHSH, CDR2 LQKENI. CDR3 region: CASSPDSGRDQPQHF. The CDR3, as DNA: TGTGCCAGCTCACCAGATTCGGGAAGGGATCAGCCCCAGCATTTT.

This rearrangement joins TRBV7-9 to TRBJ1-4; D gene uncertain. The CDR3 sequence is 13 residues long. The germline V gene has CDR1 SEHNR and CDR2 FQNEAQ (reference sequence). The V and J ends lost 1 base and 7 bases respectively, with 7 bases between them. CDR3: CASSLGAREKLFF. The CDR3 DNA reads TGTGCCAGCAGCTTAGGGGCGCGTGAAAAACTGTTTTTT.

V usage is TRBV2 and J usage is TRBJ2-7; 9 nucleotides agree with TRBD2. From germline, CDR1 is SNHLY and CDR2 FYNNEI. V lost 1 base, J lost 4 bases, and 5 bases stayed unmatched. This CDR3 is 15 amino acids long. The CDR3 bases are TGTGCCAGCAGTGAAGACGCGGGGGGGCGGTACGAGCAGTACTTC. Amino acid sequence: CASSEDAGGRYEQYF.

V and J are TRBV10-3 and TRBJ1-4; 7 bases are shared with TRBD1. Germline trimming cut 6 bases from V and 3 bases from J; bases unmatched to any gene: 4. CDR3 length: 14 amino acids. The germline V gene encodes CDR1 ENHRY and CDR2 SYGVKD. DNA of the CDR3: TGTGCCATCAGCGACGGGACAGCTAATGAAAAACTGTTTTTT. Protein product: CAISDGTANEKLFF.

V gene TRBV6-2 or TRBV6-3 combines with J gene TRBJ2-3, with D maybe TRBD2 (6 bases). The CDR3 covers 15 residues. Trimming removed 0 bases at V and 5 bases at J, with 12 bases between. Germline V CDR1 and CDR2: MNHEY, SVGEGT. DNA for the CDR3: TGTGCCAGCAGTTACTCGTTCGGGGGACGAGATACGCAGTATTTT. Its protein is CASSYSFGGRDTQYF.

This chain joins TRBV28 and TRBJ2-7, with a weak D call TRBD2 (5 bases). Trimming took off 2 bases at V and 6 bases at J, with 14 bases between the two ends. Germline V lookup: CDR1 MDHEN, CDR2 SYDVKM. This CDR3 region has 14 residues. The CDR3 DNA reads as TGTGCCAGCAGTTTAGTTGGAGGAGAGATCGAGCAGTACTTC. Its translation: CASSLVGGEIEQYF.

The chain employs TRBV9 and TRBJ2-3; D might be TRBD1 (5 bases). V lost 0 bases to trimming and J lost 2 bases, with 10 bases between them. This CDR3 is 15 amino acids long. Germline-derived CDR1 and CDR2 are SGDLS and YYNGEE. CDR3 coding DNA: TGTGCCAGCAGCGTAGTGCAGGGTGTCACAGATACGCAGTATTTT. It yields the protein CASSVVQGVTDTQYF.

The chain couples TRBV4-2 to TRBJ1-3, with D perhaps TRBD1 (5 bases). V was trimmed by 3 bases and J by 5 bases, leaving 17 bases between them. Germline CDR1 is LGHNA and CDR2 is YNFKEQ. The CDR3 runs to 16 residues. The CDR3 here is CASSQGSGGRRNTIYF. Written as DNA, the CDR3 is TGTGCCAGCAGCCAGGGCTCCGGGGGAAGGAGAAACACCATATATTTT.

The chain couples TRBV18 to TRBJ2-4; 7 bases fit TRBD1. Germline V gene sequence: CDR1 KGHSH, CDR2 LQKENI. The ends lost 7 bases at V and 8 bases at J; junction bases unmatched: 8. The CDR3 loop spans 13 amino acids. CDR3 sequence (DNA): TGTGCCAGCTACGGGACAGAGGGGGACATTCAGTACTTC. It specifies CASYGTEGDIQYF. Full variable domain (outside the CDR3, taken from reference TRBV18 and TRBJ2-4): NAGVMQNPRHLVRRRGQEARLRCSPMKGHSHVYWYRQLPEEGLKFMVYLQKENIIDESGMPKERFSAEFPKEGPSILRIQQVVRGDSAAYFCASYGTEGDIQYFGAGTRLSVL.